This T cell receptor beta chain was retrieved from a study of blood T cells in healthy people across ages. Study at large: Capture by template switching was about one barcoded beta molecule per two T cells. Study-level results: With naive T cell percentage, TCR beta diversity showed a strong correlation.

Next came a second PCR, run for about 6 to 12 cycles, which used a sample-barcoded 5' primer along with a J-beta primer mix. TCRdb itself ran the 5' RACE reads through MiXCR, one entry per CDR3 protein. The repertoire consists of some 1.6 million distinct CDR3 sequences, with about 31% occurring once and the leading ten covering about 10%. CDR3 length: 14 amino acids. V was shortened by 0 bases and J by 7 bases, with 12 bases between the two germline ends. Per germline, CDR1 DFQATT and CDR2 SNEGSKA (reference sequence). Comment on this clonotype: Its antigen is not known.

This clonotype originated in a woman in her twenties or thirties in good health. The sample was blood. The J gene is TRBJ1-4, the V gene TRBV20-1, with D maybe TRBD1 (5 bases). CDR3 amino acids: CSARDEGEFEKLFF. CDR3 coding DNA: TGCAGTGCTAGAGATGAAGGGGAGTTTGAAAAACTGTTTTTT.